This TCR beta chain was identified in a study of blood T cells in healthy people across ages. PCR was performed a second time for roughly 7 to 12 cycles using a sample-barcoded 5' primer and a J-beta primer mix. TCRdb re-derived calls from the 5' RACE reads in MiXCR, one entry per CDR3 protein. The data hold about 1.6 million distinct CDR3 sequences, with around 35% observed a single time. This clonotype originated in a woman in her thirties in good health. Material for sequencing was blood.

In nucleotides, the CDR3 is TGTGCCAGCTCACGCCAGACGAGCGGGGAACAGGGTGAGCAGTTCTTC. Protein sequence: CASSRQTSGEQGEQFF. V gene TRBV18 combines with J gene TRBJ2-1, with D possibly matching TRBD2 (7 bases). The CDR3 spans 16 residues. The germline V gene encodes CDR1 KGHSH and CDR2 LQKENI. Between the trimmed V and J ends, which lost 4 bases and 9 bases, there was a span of 22 bases.